These 27 T cell receptor beta chains came from one sample sequenced in a study of T cells in women clearing cervical HPV infection. TCRdb keeps only in-frame clones here, not all; method: immunoSEQ multiplex PCR. The listing records tens of thousands of clones. The specimen sequenced was blood buffy coat. The source is a woman aged 18-70 years with a cervical HPV16 infection that either progressed to CIN3+ or cleared (not recorded which).

Concerning this clone itself: From the germline J gene comes the end of the CDR3, since the read stops 3 residues before it. V is TRBV7-6 and J is TRBJ1-5, with D maybe TRBD1 (5 bases). This CDR3 has 13 residues. The V gene lost 2 bases and the J gene lost 4 bases, with 6 bases spanning the gap. CDR1 is SGHVS, CDR2 FNYEAQ, per germline. The CDR3 here is CASSLSGNQPQHF. CDR3 DNA (partial): TGTGCCAGCAGCTTATCAGGGAATCAGCCC.

By frequency, this clone registers medium-sized. CDR3 DNA, as far as it was read: TGTGCCAGCAGTGAAGGGGGACAGGGTTTTGAAAAA. Amino acid sequence: CASSEGGQGFEK. The whole CDR3 region reads CASSEGGQGFEKLFF. V gene TRBV6-1 combines with J gene TRBJ1-4; 9 bases match TRBD1. The sequence runs out 3 residues before the end of the CDR3; the remainder is reconstructed from the germline J gene. Germline V CDR1 and CDR2: MNHNS, SASEGT. The CDR3 spans 15 residues. V was pared by 1 base and J by 7 bases, with 4 bases of the junction left unmatched.

About this clone: The read terminates 3 residues ahead of where the CDR3 ends, so the germline J gene completes it. This chain links TRBV29-1 with TRBJ1-5, with D possibly TRBD1 on 6 matching bases. Looked up from germline, CDR1 is SQVTM and CDR2 is ANQGSEA. The CDR3 has 13 residues. Trimming shortened V by 6 bases and J by 5 bases, and 14 bases separated the two germline ends. The chain's CDR3 is CSVGGGGDQPQHF. Partial CDR3 DNA: TGCAGCGTAGGGGGGGGAGGGGATCAGCCC.

As for this clone: The read comes to an end 3 residues before the CDR3 does, leaving the germline J gene to fill in the end. The chain joins TRBV5-4 to TRBJ2-1, with TRBD1 matching over 7 bases. Germline CDR1 SGHNT, CDR2 YYREEE (reference sequence). With V trimmed by 1 base and J by 8 bases, 12 bases remained unmatched. CDR3 length: 16 residues. The CDR3: CASSLKIRTGRDEQFF. Incomplete CDR3 DNA: TGTGCCAGCAGCTTGAAAATAAGGACAGGACGGGATGAG.

This clone is labeled medium-sized based on frequency. The sequenced CDR3 bases are TGTGCCAGTAGTAGACCTAGCGGCACAGATACG. It is translated as CASSRPSGTDT. The whole CDR3 sequence reads CASSRPSGTDTQYF. This chain connects TRBV19 to TRBJ2-3; possibly TRBD2 for D (6 bases). Sequencing ends 3 residues short of the CDR3 end; the germline J gene provides the rest. V was clipped by 4 bases and J by 1 base, with 9 bases between them. The CDR3 spans 14 residues. Germline V gives CDR1 LNHDA, CDR2 SQIVND (reference sequence).

Comments on this clone: The sequence runs out 3 residues before the end of the CDR3; the remainder is reconstructed from the germline J gene. V gene TRBV2 combines with J gene TRBJ2-3; maybe TRBD1 (6 bases). The CDR3 loop spans 13 amino acids. The germline V gene encodes CDR1 SNHLY and CDR2 FYNNEI. CDR3 residues: CAIPNRDNLSQYF. Incomplete CDR3 DNA: TGTGCCATCCCCAATCGGGACAACTTGTCG.

Points on this clone: With the read ending 3 residues before the CDR3 end, the germline J gene is used to fill in that end. V is TRBV6-1 and J is TRBJ1-1; 12 bases line up with TRBD1. The CDR3 totals 18 residues. Germline trimming cut 2 bases from V and 5 bases from J; bases unmatched to any gene: 12. The germline V gene encodes CDR1 MNHNS and CDR2 SASEGT. CDR3: CASSEPSTGQGAWTEAFF. The sequenced CDR3 bases are TGTGCCAGCAGTGAACCCTCTACGGGACAGGGGGCCTGGACTGAA.

Remarks on this clone: The observed sequence ends 3 residues before the CDR3 terminus, with the missing tail filled in from the germline J gene. The chain recombines TRBV11-2 with TRBJ1-1; TRBD1 might be the D (5 bases). Germline V gene lookup returns CDR1 SGHAT and CDR2 FQNNGV. The CDR3 covers 13 residues. The part of the CDR3 DNA that was read is TGTGCCAGCAGCTTAGGAACGGGGGAGGAA. Its protein product is CASSLGTGEE. The whole CDR3 reads CASSLGTGEEAFF.

On this clone itself: The CDR3 end falls 3 residues outside the read, so it is completed with the germline J gene. The chain employs TRBV5-1 and TRBJ2-7; D may be TRBD1 (5 bases). This CDR3 spans 14 amino acids. The V gene lost 1 base and the J gene lost 3 bases, with 11 bases spanning the gap. Germline CDR1 SGHRS, CDR2 YFSETQ. CDR3 sequence: CASSLFSRVYEQYF. The CDR3 DNA, read in part, is TGCGCCAGCAGCTTGTTCTCCAGGGTCTACGAG.

For this clone: The read is 3 residues too short to cover the CDR3 end, so that end is filled in from the germline J gene. The chain carries TRBV20-1 and TRBJ1-2; TRBD1 might be the D (5 bases). This CDR3 spans 15 amino acids. Germline CDR1 reads DFQATT; CDR2 reads SNEGSKA (reference sequence). The ends were cut back, 0 bases at V and 4 bases at J, with 15 bases in the middle. Here the CDR3 reads CSARDSALTVYGYTF. The sequenced CDR3 bases are TGCAGTGCTAGAGATTCGGCCTTGACAGTCTATGGC.

In the case of this clone: The CDR3 end is not reached by the read, which stops 3 residues before it; the germline J gene fills it in. The sample holds other DNA sequences that translate to the same CDR3. This rearrangement joins TRBV7-2 to TRBJ2-1; D is perhaps TRBD2 (6 bases). The CDR3 spans 13 residues. CDR1 and CDR2 from the germline V gene are SGHTA and FQGNSA. V was trimmed by 5 bases and J by 5 bases, leaving 10 bases between them. CDR3 region: CASSPGLNNEQFF. The covered CDR3 bases are TGTGCCAGCAGCCCAGGACTAAACAATGAG. Filled out from reference TRBV7-2 and TRBJ2-1, the complete variable domain reads GAGVSQSPSNKVTEKGKDVELRCDPISGHTALYWYRQSLGQGLEFLIYFQGNSAPDKSGLPSDRFSAERTGGSVSTLTIQRTQQEDSAVYLCASSPGLNNEQFFGPGTRLTVL.

As regards this clone: Read data end 3 residues before the CDR3 end; the end is taken from the germline J gene. The rearrangement links TRBV6-1 to TRBJ1-2; weak D call: TRBD1 (5 bases). The CDR3 extends over 15 amino acids. CDR1 is MNHNS, CDR2 SASEGT, per germline. V lost 2 bases and J lost 4, with 14 bases in between. The sequenced CDR3 bases are TGTGCCAGCAGTGAAAACAGGATGGGGCTCTATGGC. Protein product: CASSENRMGLYG. The entire CDR3 protein reads CASSENRMGLYGYTF.

As concerns this clone: The read halts 3 residues ahead of the CDR3 end, with the missing end drawn from the germline J gene. V usage is TRBV6-2 or TRBV6-3 and J usage is TRBJ2-1, with 8 bases matching TRBD1. Trimming at V came to 6 bases and at J to 8 bases, leaving 9 bases not matched to a gene. The CDR3 sequence is 14 residues long. Germline lookup yields CDR1 MNHEY and CDR2 SVGEGT. The covered CDR3 bases are TGTGCCAGCAGGCCGGGGACAGGTGGGCATGAG. It codes for CASRPGTGGHE. The full CDR3 reads CASRPGTGGHEQFF.

The DNA read from the CDR3 is TGTGCCAGCAGCCCGGGACAGGGACTGAACACCGGGGAG. Residues: CASSPGQGLNTGE. The whole CDR3 protein reads CASSPGQGLNTGELFF. The J gene is TRBJ2-2, the V gene TRBV7-7, with 9 bases that match TRBD1. The sequenced fragment ends 3 residues before the CDR3 boundary, so the rest is inferred from the germline J gene. The ends lost 5 bases at V and 1 base at J; junction bases unmatched: 5. This CDR3 has 16 residues. Germline CDR1 and CDR2: SSHAT and FNYEAQ (reference sequence).

Regarding this clone: Read coverage stops 3 residues before the CDR3 terminus; the germline J gene supplies the remainder. The rearrangement links TRBV7-6 to TRBJ1-6; weak D call: TRBD1 (5 bases). Germline V lookup: CDR1 SGHVS, CDR2 FNYEAQ. Deletions cut 5 bases from V and 0 bases from J, with 17 bases between. This CDR3 contains 18 residues. The DNA read from the CDR3 is TGTGCCAGCAGCCTCCTCGATTCAGGGAGCTCCTATAATTCACCC. As protein: CASSLLDSGSSYNSP. The whole CDR3 sequence reads CASSLLDSGSSYNSPLHF.

Comments on this clone: The read ends 3 residues before the CDR3 terminus; that terminus is restored from the germline J gene. V gene TRBV2 combines with J gene TRBJ1-1; D remains unclear. The V gene lost 6 bases and the J gene lost 5 bases, with 16 bases spanning the gap. From germline, CDR1 is SNHLY and CDR2 FYNNEI. The CDR3 extends over 14 amino acids. The sequenced part of the CDR3 DNA is TGTGCCAGCAGGCTAAAGACTGTGATGACTGAA. It codes for CASRLKTVMTE. The full CDR3 reads CASRLKTVMTEAFF.

In regard to this clone: The read ends 3 residues early relative to the CDR3; the germline J gene fills the gap. The chain links TRBV5-5 to TRBJ1-5; tentatively, D is TRBD1 (6 bases). The CDR3 totals 15 residues. V lost 1 base, J lost 2 bases, and 10 bases lay in between. Germline V gene lookup returns CDR1 SGHKS and CDR2 YYEKEE (reference sequence). The CDR3 sequence: CASSLYRDGNQPQHF. The CDR3 bases that were read are TGTGCCAGCAGCTTGTACAGGGATGGCAATCAGCCC.

About this clone itself: The DNA ends 3 residues before the CDR3 does, and the rest of the CDR3 is filled in from the germline J gene. This sequence joins TRBV20-1 and TRBJ2-7, with TRBD1 identical over 11 bases. The V gene's germline CDR1 is DFQATT and CDR2 SNEGSKA (reference sequence). There are 15 residues in the CDR3. V trimming: 5 bases; J trimming: 0 bases; junction bases outside the gene matches: 6. The CDR3 DNA, read in part, is TGCAGTGCTGCCACGGGGACAGGGGGCTCCTACGAG. As protein: CSAATGTGGSYE. The CDR3 as a whole reads CSAATGTGGSYEQYF.

A remark on this clone: The CDR3 end lies 3 residues beyond the end of the read and is filled in from the germline J gene. The J gene is TRBJ2-7, the V gene TRBV20-1, with 11 bases aligning to TRBD2. V trimming: 0 bases; J trimming: 2 bases; junction bases outside the gene matches: 3. The CDR3 covers 15 residues. The germline V gene encodes CDR1 DFQATT and CDR2 SNEGSKA (reference sequence). The covered CDR3 bases are TGCAGTGCTAGAGAGCTAGCGGGGGGTACCTACGAG. It is translated as CSARELAGGTYE. In full, the CDR3 is CSARELAGGTYEQYF.

About this clone itself: Read sequence stops 3 residues before the CDR3 end, and the germline J gene provides the missing end. The chain uses TRBV5-1 and TRBJ1-2; tentatively, D is TRBD1 (6 bases). The V gene lost 3 bases and the J gene lost 2 bases, with 14 bases spanning the gap. CDR1 SGHRS and CDR2 YFSETQ come from the germline V gene. This CDR3 is built from 15 residues. CDR3 DNA (partial): TGCGCCAGCAGCTCCGACGGACAGCCCAACTATGGC. Its protein product is CASSSDGQPNYG. Given in full, the CDR3 is CASSSDGQPNYGYTF.

Note on this clone: The CDR3 goes on 3 residues after the read ends, and that part is filled in from the germline J gene. The V gene is TRBV6-4, the J gene TRBJ2-5; TRBD2 aligns across 9 bases. The CDR3 extends over 15 amino acids. CDR1 and CDR2 (germline): MRHNA, SNTAGT. With 3 bases clipped from V and 4 bases from J, the junction kept 6 bases outside the gene matches. The CDR3 spells CASSEIAGASETQYF. The CDR3 bases that were read are TGTGCCAGCAGTGAAATAGCGGGGGCCTCAGAGACC.

With respect to this clone: The DNA ends 3 residues before the CDR3 does, and the rest of the CDR3 is filled in from the germline J gene. The chain is built from TRBV5-1 and TRBJ1-2; D uncertain. Germline V gene lookup returns CDR1 SGHRS and CDR2 YFSETQ. This CDR3 has 14 amino acids. Trimming took off 3 bases at V and 0 bases at J, with 9 bases between the two ends. CDR3 DNA, as far as it was read: TGCGCCAGCAGCTCAGATGTGGCTAACTATGGC. It yields the protein CASSSDVANYG. The whole CDR3 region reads CASSSDVANYGYTF. The whole variable domain, remainder taken from reference TRBV5-1 and TRBJ1-2, is KAGVTQTPRYLIKTRGQQVTLSCSPISGHRSVSWYQQTPGQGLQFLFEYFSETQRNKGNFPGRFSGRQFSNSRSEMNVSTLELGDSALYLCASSSDVANYGYTFGSGTRLTVV.

Comments on this clone: The read comes to an end 3 residues before the CDR3 does, leaving the germline J gene to fill in the end. The chain links TRBV19 to TRBJ1-1; D unresolved. Trimming pared 6 bases from V and 6 bases from J, leaving 20 bases between. CDR3 length: 15 amino acids. Looked up from germline, CDR1 is LNHDA and CDR2 is SQIVND (reference sequence). Incomplete CDR3 DNA: TGTGCCAGTAGGACCGGACTAATCAGTTACTCTGAA. Protein: CASRTGLISYSE. The full CDR3 protein reads CASRTGLISYSEAFF.

The CDR3 loop reads CASSLQIGQGLNTEAFF. CDR3 bases read: TGTGCCAGCAGCTTACAAATCGGACAGGGACTGAACACTGAA. This chain connects TRBV7-6 to TRBJ1-1; 8 positions agree with TRBD1. With the read ending 3 residues before the CDR3 end, the germline J gene is used to fill in that end. The CDR3 is 17 amino acids. The V gene's germline CDR1 is SGHVS and CDR2 FNYEAQ. The V gene end was trimmed by 2 bases and the J gene end by 0 bases; junction bases not matched to a gene: 8.

With respect to this clone: Read data end 3 residues before the CDR3 end; the end is taken from the germline J gene. The rearrangement links TRBV19 to TRBJ1-2, with D tentatively TRBD1 (5 bases). The CDR3 totals 12 residues. Per germline, CDR1 LNHDA and CDR2 SQIVND (reference sequence). Trimming removed 6 bases at V and 4 bases at J, with 9 bases between. The CDR3 here is CASSRASYGYTF. The CDR3 DNA, read in part, is TGTGCCAGTAGCAGGGCTTCCTATGGC. The variable domain in full, completed from reference TRBV19 and TRBJ1-2, reads DGGITQSPKYLFRKEGQNVTLSCEQNLNHDAMYWYRQDPGQGLRLIYYSQIVNDFQKGDIAEGYSVSREKKESFPLTVTSAQKNPTAFYLCASSRASYGYTFGSGTRLTVV.

In regard to this clone: The read ends 3 residues shy of where the CDR3 ends; the end is completed using the germline J gene. J is TRBJ1-1 and V is TRBV28; 9 bases are shared with TRBD1. Germline V gene sequence: CDR1 MDHEN, CDR2 SYDVKM. This CDR3 contains 15 residues. Trimming took 6 bases from V and 6 from J; bases not matched to a gene: 11. The CDR3 sequence is CASSPRQGVKAEAFF. The CDR3 DNA, read in part, is TGTGCCAGCAGCCCCAGACAGGGGGTAAAGGCTGAA.

About this clone: The read ends 3 residues early relative to the CDR3; the germline J gene fills the gap. This rearrangement joins TRBV18 to TRBJ2-3; D uncertain. Germline values: CDR1 KGHSH, CDR2 LQKENI. CDR3 length equals 14 residues. V was cut by 0 bases and J by 2 bases, with 6 bases left in between. CDR3 sequence reads: CASSPPAHTDTQYF. CDR3 DNA, as far as it was read: TGTGCCAGCTCACCACCGGCACACACAGATACG.